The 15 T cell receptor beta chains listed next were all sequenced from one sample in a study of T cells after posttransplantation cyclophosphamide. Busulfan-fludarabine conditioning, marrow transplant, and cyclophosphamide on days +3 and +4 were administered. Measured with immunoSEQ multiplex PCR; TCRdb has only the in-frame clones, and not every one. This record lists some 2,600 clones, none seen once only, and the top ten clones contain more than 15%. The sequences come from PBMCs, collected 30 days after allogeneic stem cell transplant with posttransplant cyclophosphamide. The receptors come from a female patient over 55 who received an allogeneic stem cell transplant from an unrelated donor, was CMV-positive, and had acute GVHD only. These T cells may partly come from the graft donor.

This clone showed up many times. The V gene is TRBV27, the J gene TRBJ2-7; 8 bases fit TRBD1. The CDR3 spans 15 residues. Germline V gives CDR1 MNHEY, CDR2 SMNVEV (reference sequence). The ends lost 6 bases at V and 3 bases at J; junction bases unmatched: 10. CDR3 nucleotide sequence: TGTGCCAGCAGCCCTCCCCGGACAGGGTTCTACGAGCAGTACTTC. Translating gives CASSPPRTGFYEQYF.

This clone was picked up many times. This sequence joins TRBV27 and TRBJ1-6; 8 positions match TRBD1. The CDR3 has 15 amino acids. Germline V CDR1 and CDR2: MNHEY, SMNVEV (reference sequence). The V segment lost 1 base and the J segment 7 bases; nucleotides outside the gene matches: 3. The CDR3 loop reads CASSLYDRGNSPLHF. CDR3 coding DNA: TGTGCCAGCAGTTTATACGACAGGGGAAATTCACCCCTCCACTTT.

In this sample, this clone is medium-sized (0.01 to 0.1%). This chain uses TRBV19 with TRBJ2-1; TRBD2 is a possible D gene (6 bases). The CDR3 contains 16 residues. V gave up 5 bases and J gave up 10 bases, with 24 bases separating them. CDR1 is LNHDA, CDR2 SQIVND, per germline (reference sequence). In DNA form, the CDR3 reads TGTGCCAGTAGTCAAGCTAAGACCCGGGACTTCGGCGAGCAGTTCTTC. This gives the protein CASSQAKTRDFGEQFF.

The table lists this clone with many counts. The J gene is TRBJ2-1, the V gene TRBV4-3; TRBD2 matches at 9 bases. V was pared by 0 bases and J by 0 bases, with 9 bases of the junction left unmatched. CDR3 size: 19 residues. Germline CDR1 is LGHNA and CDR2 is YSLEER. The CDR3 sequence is CASSQDRSGRKPSYNEQFF. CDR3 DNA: TGCGCCAGCAGCCAAGATCGCAGCGGGAGGAAGCCCTCCTACAATGAGCAGTTCTTC.

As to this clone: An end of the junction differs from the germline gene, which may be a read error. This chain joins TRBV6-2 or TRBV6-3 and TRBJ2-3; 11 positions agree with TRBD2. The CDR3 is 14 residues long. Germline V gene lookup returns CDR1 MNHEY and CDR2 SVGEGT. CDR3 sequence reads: CATSSTSGRDTQYF. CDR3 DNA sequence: TGTGCCACCAGTTCCACTAGCGGGAGAGATACGCAGTATTTT.

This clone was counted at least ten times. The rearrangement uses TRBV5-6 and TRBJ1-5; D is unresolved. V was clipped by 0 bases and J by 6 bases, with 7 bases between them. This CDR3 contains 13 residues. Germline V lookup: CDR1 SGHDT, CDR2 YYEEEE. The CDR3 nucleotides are TGTGCCAGCAGCTTGGGTACGGGTCAGCCCCAGCATTTT. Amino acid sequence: CASSLGTGQPQHF.

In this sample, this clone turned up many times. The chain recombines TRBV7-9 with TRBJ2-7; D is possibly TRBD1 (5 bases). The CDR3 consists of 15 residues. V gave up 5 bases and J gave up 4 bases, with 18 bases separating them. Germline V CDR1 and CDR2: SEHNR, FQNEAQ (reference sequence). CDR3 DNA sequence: TGTGCCAGCAGCCACCCTGACACTGGGGCTTACGAGCAGTACTTC. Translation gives CASSHPDTGAYEQYF. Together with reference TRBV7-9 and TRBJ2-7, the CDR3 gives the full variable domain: DTGVSQNPRHKITKRGQNVTFRCDPISEHNRLYWYRQTLGQGPEFLTYFQNEAQLEKSRLLSDRFSAERPKGSFSTLEIQRTEQGDSAMYLCASSHPDTGAYEQYFGPGTRLTVT.

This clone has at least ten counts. The DNA of the CDR3 is TGTGCCAGCAGCTTAGAGACTCGCACAGATACGCAGTATTTT. This translates into CASSLETRTDTQYF. The rearrangement links TRBV7-9 to TRBJ2-3; D not certain. The CDR3 runs to 14 residues. The V gene's germline CDR1 is SEHNR and CDR2 FQNEAQ (reference sequence). The V gene lost 1 base and the J gene lost 1 base, with 6 bases spanning the gap.

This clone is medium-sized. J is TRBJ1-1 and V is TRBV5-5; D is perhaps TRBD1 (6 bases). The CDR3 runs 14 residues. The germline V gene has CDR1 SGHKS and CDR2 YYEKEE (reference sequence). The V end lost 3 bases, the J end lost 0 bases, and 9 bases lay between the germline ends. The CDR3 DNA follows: TGTGCCAGCAGCTATACAGGGCTGAACACTGAAGCTTTCTTT. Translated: CASSYTGLNTEAFF.

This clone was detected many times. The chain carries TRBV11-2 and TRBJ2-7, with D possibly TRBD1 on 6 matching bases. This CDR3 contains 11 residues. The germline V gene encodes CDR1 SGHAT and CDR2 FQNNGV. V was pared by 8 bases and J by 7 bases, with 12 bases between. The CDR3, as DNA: TGTGCCAGCCACACAACAGGGGAGCAGTACTTC. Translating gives CASHTTGEQYF. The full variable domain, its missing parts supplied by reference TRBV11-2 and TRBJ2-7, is EAGVAQSPRYKIIEKRQSVAFWCNPISGHATLYWYQQILGQGPKLLIQFQNNGVVDDSQLPKDRFSAERLKGVDSTLKIQPAKLEDSAVYLCASHTTGEQYFGPGTRLTVT.

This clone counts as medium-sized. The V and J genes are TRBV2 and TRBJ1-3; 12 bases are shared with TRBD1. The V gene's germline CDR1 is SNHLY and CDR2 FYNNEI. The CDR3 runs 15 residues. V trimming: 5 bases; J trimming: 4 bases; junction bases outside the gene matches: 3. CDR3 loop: CASSRDRGPGNTIYF. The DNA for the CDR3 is TGTGCCAGCAGTCGGGACAGGGGGCCCGGAAACACCATATATTTT.

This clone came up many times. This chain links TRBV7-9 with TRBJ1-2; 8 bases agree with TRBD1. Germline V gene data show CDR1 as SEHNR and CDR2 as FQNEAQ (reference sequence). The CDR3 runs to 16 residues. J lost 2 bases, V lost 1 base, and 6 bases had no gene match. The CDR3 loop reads CASSLGAGGENYGYTF. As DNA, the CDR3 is TGTGCCAGCAGCTTAGGGGCAGGGGGCGAGAACTATGGCTACACCTTC. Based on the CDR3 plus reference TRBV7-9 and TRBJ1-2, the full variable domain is DTGVSQNPRHKITKRGQNVTFRCDPISEHNRLYWYRQTLGQGPEFLTYFQNEAQLEKSRLLSDRFSAERPKGSFSTLEIQRTEQGDSAMYLCASSLGAGGENYGYTFGSGTRLTVV.

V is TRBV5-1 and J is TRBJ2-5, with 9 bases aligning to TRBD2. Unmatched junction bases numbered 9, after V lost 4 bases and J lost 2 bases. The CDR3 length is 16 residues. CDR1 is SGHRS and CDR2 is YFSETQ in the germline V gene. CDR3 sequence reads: CASSGTTSGTQETQYF. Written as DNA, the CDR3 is TGCGCCAGCAGCGGAACGACTAGCGGTACTCAAGAGACCCAGTACTTC.

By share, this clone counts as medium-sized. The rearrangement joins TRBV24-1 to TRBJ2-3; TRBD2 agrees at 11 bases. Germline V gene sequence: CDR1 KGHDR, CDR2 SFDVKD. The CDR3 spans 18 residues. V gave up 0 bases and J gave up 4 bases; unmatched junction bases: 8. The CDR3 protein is CATSDLLCLAGGADTQYF. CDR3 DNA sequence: TGTGCCACCAGTGATTTGCTGTGCCTAGCGGGAGGCGCAGATACGCAGTATTTT.

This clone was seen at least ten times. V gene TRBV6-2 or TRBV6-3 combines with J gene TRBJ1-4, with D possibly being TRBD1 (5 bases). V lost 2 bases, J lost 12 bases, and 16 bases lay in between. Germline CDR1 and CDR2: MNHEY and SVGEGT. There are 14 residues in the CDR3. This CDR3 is CASSYMGLAEELFF. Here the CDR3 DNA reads TGTGCCAGCAGTTACATGGGACTCGCGGAGGAACTGTTTTTT.